This TCR gamma chain was captured by sequencing in a study of fetal and pediatric gammadelta thymocytes (dated by TCRdb to between 2021 and 2024). Looking at the study overall: The bulk gammadelta thymocyte repertoires, which combined previously published data with newly generated, unpublished data, were used to reinforce a single-cell study of gammadelta thymocyte development. In total, the bulk gammadelta thymocyte repertoire set covered roughly ten subjects, made up of 7 pediatric thymus donors and 3 fetal thymus donors. The bulk gammadelta thymocyte repertoires combined unpublished data with previously published data (refs 27,28). To increase subject numbers and strengthen the CDR3 publicity analysis, bulk TCR repertoire data were added.

For staining, thymocytes received Zombie NIR viability dye along with antibodies against CD3 (UCHT1), TCRgammadelta (11F2), TCRVgamma9 (IMMU360) and TCRVdelta2 (IMMU389). Bulk TRD and TRG CDR3 repertoires were produced separately from sorted Vgamma9Vdelta2 and nonVgamma9Vdelta2 gammadelta thymocytes taken from human fetal and pediatric thymuses. Pediatric thymus tissue was collected in Belgium from children having cardiac surgery. The pediatric thymus donors included in the study ranged in age from about 1 to 12 years. As previously described, thymic cell suspensions were prepared from both fetal and post-natal thymuses. NonVgamma9Vdelta2 thymocytes were sorted as CD3+ gammadeltaTCR+ cells lacking the Vgamma9+Vdelta2+ phenotype. Cells were sorted on a FACS Aria III cell sorter (BD Biosciences). Sequencing relied on an Illumina MiSeq. The original pipeline was this. For publicity analysis, the Vgamma9Vdelta2 and nonVgamma9Vdelta2 bulk CDR3 files of each subject were merged into one combined repertoire per subject. CDR3 publicity was scored from 0 to 19 by checking each amino acid sequence across 9 single-cell datasets and about ten bulk repertoires, using base R and dplyr. TCRdb called clones anew from the public reads via CATT; matching DNA rows were later pooled. The V and J calls were determined by TCRdb, not by the authors. This sample gives fewer than 600 gamma-chain clones in total; about 3.9% of them show up just once. About a tenth of the sample lies in the top ten.

This clone qualifies as large (0.1 to 1%). Its antigen is still unknown. Base qualities are not at hand, and no much larger clone is one base apart. General findings and caveats noted by the study authors: Compared with post-natal repertoires, fetal gammadelta thymocyte repertoires were previously reported to be enriched for TRDV2, TRGV8 and TRGV9 usage, low N additions and public CDR3s.

Ends trimmed: V by 6 bases, J by 3 bases; bases unmatched to a gene: 11. Looking up the germline V gene yields CDR1 VINAFY and CDR2 YDVSNSKD. The CDR3 has 14 amino acids, counting the end cysteine and phenylalanine. Of the read, only the CDR3 DNA is kept; its 42 bases are in frame from base 1. The specimen was non-Vgamma9Vdelta2 gamma-delta T cells from the thymus. The cell subset or site label of this sample denotes: CD3+gammadeltaTCR+ thymocytes not co-expressing Vgamma9 and Vdelta2. The origin of this receptor is a child who underwent cardiac surgery and was recorded as healthy. The V gene is TRGV5 and the J gene is TRGJ1 or TRGJ2. The DNA sequence is as follows: TGTGCCACCTGGTTCGGGGGGCTTTATTATAAGAAACTCTTT. This gives the protein CATWFGGLYYKKLF.